These T cell receptor beta chains were read from a single sample in a study of cytomegalovirus exposure and HLA in healthy donors. Method: immunoSEQ multiplex PCR; TCRdb's copy keeps in-frame clones and lacks some. The profile shows more than 250,000 clones, 70% to 90% of them singletons. Sequenced sample: PBMCs. The receptors come from a young woman in good health and CMV-seronegative. CDR3s include the opening cysteine and the closing phenylalanine or tryptophan. The D gene is left open where the match is weak. Clone size is given for some rows only: seen once, a few or many times, or a class if the clone is expanded.

j_gene: TRBJ2-5
v_gene: TRBV9
abundance: .
d_gene: .
CDR3aa: CASSVAGDIVRETQYF
CDR3nt: TGTGCCAGCAGCGTAGCCGGGGATATCGTGCGGGAGACCCAGTACTTC

j_gene: TRBJ1-2
v_gene: TRBV6-5
abundance: .
d_gene: .
CDR3aa: CASSYRGYGYTF
CDR3nt: TGTGCCAGCAGTTATCGAGGCTATGGCTACACCTTC

j_gene: TRBJ1-5
v_gene: TRBV11-2
abundance: .
d_gene: TRBD1
CDR3aa: CASSARTGGTDNQPQHF
CDR3nt: TGTGCCAGCAGCGCCCGGACAGGGGGCACCGACAATCAGCCCCAGCATTTT

j_gene: TRBJ2-3
v_gene: TRBV30
abundance: .
d_gene: .
CDR3aa: CAWSVRAGDTQYF
CDR3nt: TGTGCCTGGAGTGTACGAGCGGGCGATACGCAGTATTTT

j_gene: TRBJ2-1
v_gene: TRBV23-1
abundance: .
d_gene: .
CDR3aa: CASSHPGTSGPGAYNEQFF
CDR3nt: TGCGCCAGCAGTCACCCCGGGACATCCGGTCCAGGGGCCTACAATGAGCAGTTCTTC

j_gene: TRBJ2-7
v_gene: TRBV2
abundance: .
d_gene: .
CDR3aa: CASSEDQINSYEQYF
CDR3nt: TGTGCCAGCAGTGAAGACCAGATAAACTCCTACGAGCAGTACTTC

j_gene: TRBJ1-1
v_gene: TRBV27
abundance: few
d_gene: .
CDR3aa: CASPFSGGSTEAFF
CDR3nt: TGTGCCAGCCCTTTCTCGGGGGGCAGCACTGAAGCTTTCTTT

j_gene: TRBJ1-1
v_gene: TRBV6-6
abundance: few
d_gene: .
CDR3aa: CASSIRFEEAFF
CDR3nt: TGTGCCAGCAGCATCCGTTTTGAGGAAGCTTTCTTT

j_gene: TRBJ2-5
v_gene: TRBV30
abundance: .
d_gene: .
CDR3aa: CAWNSGGRETQYF
CDR3nt: TGTGCCTGGAATTCCGGGGGGCGGGAGACCCAGTACTTC

j_gene: TRBJ2-7
v_gene: TRBV27
abundance: few
d_gene: .
CDR3aa: CASRTIEGYEQYF
CDR3nt: TGTGCCAGCAGAACAATCGAGGGTTACGAGCAGTACTTC

j_gene: TRBJ1-4
v_gene: TRBV12-2
abundance: .
d_gene: .
CDR3aa: CASRFLRGFHEKLFF
CDR3nt: TGTGCAAGTCGCTTTCTACGAGGGTTTCATGAAAAACTGTTTTTT

j_gene: TRBJ1-6
v_gene: TRBV15
abundance: .
d_gene: .
CDR3aa: CATDPGFDSPLHF
CDR3nt: TGTGCCACAGATCCGGGGTTCGATTCACCCCTCCACTTT

j_gene: TRBJ1-1
v_gene: TRBV5-5
abundance: few
d_gene: .
CDR3aa: CASSRSGGSRTEAFF
CDR3nt: TGTGCCAGCAGCCGCTCGGGGGGGAGTCGGACTGAAGCTTTCTTT

j_gene: TRBJ2-7
v_gene: TRBV7-6
abundance: .
d_gene: .
CDR3aa: CASSVYEQYF
CDR3nt: TGTGCCAGCAGCGTCTACGAGCAGTACTTC

j_gene: TRBJ2-7
v_gene: TRBV11-3
abundance: .
d_gene: TRBD1
CDR3aa: CASSPGGAYEQYF
CDR3nt: TGTGCCAGCAGCCCAGGGGGCGCTTACGAGCAGTACTTC

j_gene: TRBJ2-5
v_gene: TRBV5-1
abundance: once
d_gene: .
CDR3aa: CASSQGLLSETQYF
CDR3nt: TGCGCCAGCAGCCAGGGACTTCTTTCGGAGACCCAGTACTTC

j_gene: TRBJ2-2
v_gene: TRBV27
abundance: .
d_gene: .
CDR3aa: CASSSGNTGELFF
CDR3nt: TGTGCCAGCAGTTCAGGGAACACCGGGGAGCTGTTTTTT

j_gene: TRBJ1-1
v_gene: TRBV7-9
abundance: .
d_gene: TRBD1
CDR3aa: CATRTGMNTEAFF
CDR3nt: TGTGCCACCCGGACAGGAATGAACACTGAAGCTTTCTTT

j_gene: TRBJ2-7
v_gene: TRBV29-1
abundance: .
d_gene: .
CDR3aa: CSVEERQGLREQYF
CDR3nt: TGCAGCGTTGAAGAAAGGCAGGGACTTCGGGAGCAGTACTTC

j_gene: TRBJ2-2
v_gene: TRBV5-8
abundance: .
d_gene: TRBD1
CDR3aa: CASSLERWGTGATPGELFF
CDR3nt: TGTGCCAGCAGCTTGGAGCGCTGGGGGACAGGGGCAACCCCCGGGGAGCTGTTTTTT

j_gene: TRBJ2-3
v_gene: TRBV2
abundance: .
d_gene: .
CDR3aa: CASPRDYTTDTQYF
CDR3nt: TGTGCCAGCCCTCGAGACTACACCACAGATACGCAGTATTTT

j_gene: TRBJ1-2
v_gene: TRBV2
abundance: .
d_gene: .
CDR3aa: CASWTASRGYTF
CDR3nt: TGTGCCAGCTGGACAGCCTCGAGGGGCTACACCTTC

j_gene: TRBJ2-3
v_gene: TRBV7-8
abundance: once
d_gene: .
CDR3aa: CASSLWRSGTDTQYF
CDR3nt: TGTGCCAGCAGCTTATGGAGGAGTGGGACAGATACGCAGTATTTT

j_gene: TRBJ2-3
v_gene: TRBV13
abundance: .
d_gene: TRBD2
CDR3aa: CASSSPGLAPDTQYF
CDR3nt: TGTGCCAGCAGCTCGCCGGGACTAGCCCCAGATACGCAGTATTTT

j_gene: TRBJ1-1
v_gene: TRBV7-2
abundance: .
d_gene: .
CDR3aa: CASSLGILGAGTNTEAFF
CDR3nt: TGTGCCAGCAGCTTAGGAATTCTAGGGGCAGGAACGAACACTGAAGCTTTCTTT

j_gene: TRBJ2-5
v_gene: TRBV19
abundance: .
d_gene: .
CDR3aa: CASSMGGETQYF
CDR3nt: TGTGCCAGTAGTATGGGGGGAGAGACCCAGTACTTC

j_gene: TRBJ1-6
v_gene: TRBV19
abundance: .
d_gene: TRBD1
CDR3aa: CASSIGTGRYNSPLHF
CDR3nt: TGTGCCAGTAGTATAGGGACAGGGAGATATAATTCACCCCTCCACTTT

j_gene: TRBJ2-5
v_gene: TRBV10-3
abundance: .
d_gene: .
CDR3aa: CAISGGGGETQYF
CDR3nt: TGTGCCATCAGTGGGGGTGGGGGGGAGACCCAGTACTTC

j_gene: TRBJ2-2
v_gene: TRBV7-9
abundance: .
d_gene: .
CDR3aa: CSSSLGGTNTGELFF
CDR3nt: TGTTCCAGCAGCTTAGGTGGGACAAACACCGGGGAGCTGTTTTTT

j_gene: TRBJ1-1
v_gene: TRBV29-1
abundance: .
d_gene: TRBD1
CDR3aa: CSALGGTVDMNTEAFF
CDR3nt: TGCAGCGCCCTCGGAGGGACAGTCGACATGAACACTGAAGCTTTCTTT

j_gene: TRBJ2-7
v_gene: TRBV5-6
abundance: .
d_gene: .
CDR3aa: CASSYREGLYEQYF
CDR3nt: TGTGCCAGCAGCTACAGGGAGGGTCTCTACGAGCAGTACTTC

j_gene: TRBJ2-5
v_gene: TRBV4-1
abundance: few
d_gene: .
CDR3aa: CASSPRGLEETQYF
CDR3nt: TGCGCCAGCAGCCCGCGGGGGCTGGAAGAGACCCAGTACTTC

j_gene: TRBJ2-7
v_gene: TRBV2
abundance: .
d_gene: .
CDR3aa: CASSDDSGRTSYEQYF
CDR3nt: TGTGCCAGCAGTGACGACAGCGGGCGGACATCCTACGAGCAGTACTTC

j_gene: TRBJ1-1
v_gene: TRBV18
abundance: .
d_gene: TRBD1
CDR3aa: CASSPPGQGGTEAFF
CDR3nt: TGTGCCAGCTCACCACCGGGACAGGGGGGAACTGAAGCTTTCTTT

j_gene: TRBJ1-1
v_gene: TRBV7-8
abundance: .
d_gene: TRBD1
CDR3aa: CASSSTYRGGTEAFF
CDR3nt: TGTGCCAGCAGCTCAACCTACAGGGGCGGCACTGAAGCTTTCTTT

j_gene: TRBJ2-2
v_gene: TRBV10-1
abundance: .
d_gene: .
CDR3aa: CASSGSGSGELFF
CDR3nt: TGCGCCAGCAGTGGATCAGGGTCCGGGGAGCTGTTTTTT

j_gene: TRBJ1-4
v_gene: TRBV7-9
abundance: .
d_gene: TRBD1
CDR3aa: CASSLRGQGPSEKLFF
CDR3nt: TGTGCCAGCAGCTTACGGGGACAGGGGCCAAGTGAAAAACTGTTTTTT

j_gene: TRBJ1-2
v_gene: TRBV6-5
abundance: .
d_gene: .
CDR3aa: CASGRQEANYGYTF
CDR3nt: TGTGCCAGCGGTAGACAGGAGGCTAACTATGGCTACACCTTC

j_gene: TRBJ1-1
v_gene: TRBV5-4
abundance: .
d_gene: .
CDR3aa: CASSPGVGTEAFF
CDR3nt: TGTGCCAGCAGCCCCGGGGTAGGGACTGAAGCTTTCTTT

j_gene: TRBJ2-7
v_gene: TRBV10-3
abundance: .
d_gene: .
CDR3aa: CAISDPTAAGSYEQYF
CDR3nt: TGTGCCATCAGTGACCCAACGGCTGCAGGGTCCTACGAGCAGTACTTC

j_gene: TRBJ1-1
v_gene: TRBV9
abundance: .
d_gene: TRBD1
CDR3aa: CASSLGTANTEAFF
CDR3nt: TGTGCCAGCAGCCTAGGGACAGCGAACACTGAAGCTTTCTTT

j_gene: TRBJ2-7
v_gene: TRBV7-2
abundance: .
d_gene: TRBD2
CDR3aa: CASSLAFSGGAREQYF
CDR3nt: TGTGCCAGCAGCTTAGCTTTTAGCGGGGGGGCCCGGGAGCAGTACTTC

j_gene: TRBJ2-7
v_gene: TRBV6-6
abundance: .
d_gene: .
CDR3aa: CASSYPGDLLYEQYF
CDR3nt: TGTGCCAGCAGTTACCCAGGGGACCTCCTCTACGAGCAGTACTTC

j_gene: TRBJ1-5
v_gene: TRBV7-9
abundance: .
d_gene: .
CDR3aa: CASSSTGQSRPQHF
CDR3nt: TGTGCCAGCAGTAGTACAGGGCAGAGTCGGCCCCAGCATTTT

j_gene: TRBJ1-1
v_gene: TRBV29-1
abundance: .
d_gene: TRBD1
CDR3aa: CSVYLQGGATEAFF
CDR3nt: TGCAGCGTCTATTTACAGGGGGGGGCCACTGAAGCTTTCTTT

j_gene: TRBJ2-2
v_gene: TRBV7-9
abundance: .
d_gene: .
CDR3aa: CSSSFSVAQNTGELFF
CDR3nt: TGTTCCAGCAGCTTTTCGGTAGCGCAAAACACCGGGGAGCTGTTTTTT

j_gene: TRBJ1-2
v_gene: TRBV19
abundance: .
d_gene: .
CDR3aa: CASSSNPTVNYGYTF
CDR3nt: TGTGCCAGTAGTTCCAACCCGACAGTTAACTATGGCTACACCTTC

j_gene: TRBJ2-7
v_gene: TRBV28
abundance: .
d_gene: TRBD1
CDR3aa: CASSPGQGIGEQYF
CDR3nt: TGTGCCAGCAGCCCGGGACAGGGAATAGGGGAGCAGTACTTC

j_gene: TRBJ1-3
v_gene: TRBV6-1
abundance: .
d_gene: .
CDR3aa: CATRTSQKPDTIYF
CDR3nt: TGTGCCACTCGGACATCTCAGAAACCGGACACCATATATTTT

j_gene: TRBJ2-5
v_gene: TRBV5-1
abundance: .
d_gene: .
CDR3aa: CASSSTGFQETQYF
CDR3nt: TGCGCCAGCAGCAGTACAGGTTTCCAAGAGACCCAGTACTTC